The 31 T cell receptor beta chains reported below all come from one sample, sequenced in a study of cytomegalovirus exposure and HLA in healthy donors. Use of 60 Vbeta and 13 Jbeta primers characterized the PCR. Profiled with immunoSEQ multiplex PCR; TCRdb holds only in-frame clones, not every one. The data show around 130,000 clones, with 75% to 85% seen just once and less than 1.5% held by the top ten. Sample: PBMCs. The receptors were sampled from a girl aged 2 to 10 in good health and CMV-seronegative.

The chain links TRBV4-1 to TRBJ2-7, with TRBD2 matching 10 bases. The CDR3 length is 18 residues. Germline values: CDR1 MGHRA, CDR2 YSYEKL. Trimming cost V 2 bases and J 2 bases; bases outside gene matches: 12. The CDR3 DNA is TGCGCCAGCAGCCAAATTGATTTCCTAGCGGGAGCGCCCTACGAGCAGTACTTC. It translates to CASSQIDFLAGAPYEQYF.

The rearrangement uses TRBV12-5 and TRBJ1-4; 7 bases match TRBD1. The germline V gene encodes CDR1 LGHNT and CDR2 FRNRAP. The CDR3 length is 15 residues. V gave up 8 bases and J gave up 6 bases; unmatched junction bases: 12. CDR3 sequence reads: CASSNRGIWDEKLFF. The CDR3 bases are TGTGCTAGTTCAAACAGGGGAATATGGGATGAAAAACTGTTTTTT.

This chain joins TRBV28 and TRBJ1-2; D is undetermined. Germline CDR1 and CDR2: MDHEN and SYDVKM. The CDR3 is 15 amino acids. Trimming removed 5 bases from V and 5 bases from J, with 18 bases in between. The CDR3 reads CASSQRTPIIYGYTF. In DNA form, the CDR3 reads TGTGCCAGCAGTCAGCGGACTCCGATTATATATGGCTACACCTTC.

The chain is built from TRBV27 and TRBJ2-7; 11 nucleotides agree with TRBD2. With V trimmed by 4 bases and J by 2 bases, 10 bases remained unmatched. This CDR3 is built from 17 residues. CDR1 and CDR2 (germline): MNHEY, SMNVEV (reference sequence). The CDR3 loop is CASSSSTSGGTAYEQYF. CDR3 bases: TGTGCCAGCAGTTCCTCTACTAGCGGGGGAACAGCCTACGAGCAGTACTTC.

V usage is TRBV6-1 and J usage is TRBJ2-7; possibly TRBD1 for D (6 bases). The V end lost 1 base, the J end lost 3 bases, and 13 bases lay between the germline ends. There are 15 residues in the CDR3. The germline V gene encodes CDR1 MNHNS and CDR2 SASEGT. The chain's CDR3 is CASSEEGGEFYEQYF. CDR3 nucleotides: TGTGCCAGCAGTGAAGAAGGGGGAGAGTTCTACGAGCAGTACTTC.

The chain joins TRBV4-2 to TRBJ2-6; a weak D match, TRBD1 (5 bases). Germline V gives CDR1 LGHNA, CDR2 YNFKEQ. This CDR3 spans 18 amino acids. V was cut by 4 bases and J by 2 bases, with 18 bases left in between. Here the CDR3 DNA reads TGTGCCAGCAGCCCGGTCGCGCAGGGCGGCCCTGGGGCCAACGTCCTGACTTTC. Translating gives CASSPVAQGGPGANVLTF.

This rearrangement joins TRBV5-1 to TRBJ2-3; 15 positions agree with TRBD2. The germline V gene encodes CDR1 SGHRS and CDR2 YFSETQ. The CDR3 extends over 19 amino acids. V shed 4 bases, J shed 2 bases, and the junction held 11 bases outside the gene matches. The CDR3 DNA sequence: TGCGCCAGCAGCAAGGGACTAGCGGGGGGCCCCCTCAACACAGATACGCAGTATTTT. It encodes CASSKGLAGGPLNTDTQYF.

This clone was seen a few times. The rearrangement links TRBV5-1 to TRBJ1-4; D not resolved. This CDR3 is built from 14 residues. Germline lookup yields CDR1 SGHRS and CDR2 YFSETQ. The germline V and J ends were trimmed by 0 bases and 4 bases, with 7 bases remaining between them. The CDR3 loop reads CASSLGTNNEKLFF. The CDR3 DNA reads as TGCGCCAGCAGCTTGGGCACAAATAATGAAAAACTGTTTTTT.

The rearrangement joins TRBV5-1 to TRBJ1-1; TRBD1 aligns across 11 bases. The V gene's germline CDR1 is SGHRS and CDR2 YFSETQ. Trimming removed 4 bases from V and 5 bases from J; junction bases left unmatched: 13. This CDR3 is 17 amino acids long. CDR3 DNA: TGCGCCAGCAGCCCGAGGACAGGGGGCGCATTAGGTACTGAAGCTTTCTTT. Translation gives CASSPRTGGALGTEAFF.

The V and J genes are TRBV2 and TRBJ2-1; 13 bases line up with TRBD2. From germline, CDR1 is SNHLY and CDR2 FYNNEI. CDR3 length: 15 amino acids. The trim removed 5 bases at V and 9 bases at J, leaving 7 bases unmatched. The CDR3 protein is CASSLLAGGPGEQFF. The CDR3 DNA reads TGTGCCAGCAGTCTACTAGCGGGAGGGCCGGGTGAGCAGTTCTTC.

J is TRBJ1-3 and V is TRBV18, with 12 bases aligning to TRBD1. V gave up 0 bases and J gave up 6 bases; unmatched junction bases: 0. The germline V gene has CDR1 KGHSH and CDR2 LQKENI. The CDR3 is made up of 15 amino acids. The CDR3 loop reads CASSPPGQGANTIYF. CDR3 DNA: TGTGCCAGCTCACCACCGGGACAGGGGGCAAACACCATATATTTT.

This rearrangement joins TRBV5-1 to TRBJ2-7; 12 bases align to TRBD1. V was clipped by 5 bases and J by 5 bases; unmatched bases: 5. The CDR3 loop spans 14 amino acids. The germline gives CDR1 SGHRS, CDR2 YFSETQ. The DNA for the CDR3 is TGCGCCAGCAGTTCGGGACAGGGGGCCCACGAGCAGTACTTC. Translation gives CASSSGQGAHEQYF.

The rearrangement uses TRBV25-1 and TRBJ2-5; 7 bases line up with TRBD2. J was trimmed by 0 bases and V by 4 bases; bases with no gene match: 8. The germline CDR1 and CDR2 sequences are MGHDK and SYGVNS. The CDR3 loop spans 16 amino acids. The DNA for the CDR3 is TGTGCCAGCAGTGCCGGACTAGAGTTGTACCAAGAGACCCAGTACTTC. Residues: CASSAGLELYQETQYF.

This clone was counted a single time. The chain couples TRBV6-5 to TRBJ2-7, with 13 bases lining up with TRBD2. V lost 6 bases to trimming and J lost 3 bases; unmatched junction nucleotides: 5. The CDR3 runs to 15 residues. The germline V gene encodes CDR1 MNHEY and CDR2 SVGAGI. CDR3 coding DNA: TGTGCCAGCAGGCGGACTAGCGGGAGTATCTACGAGCAGTACTTC. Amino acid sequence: CASRRTSGSIYEQYF.

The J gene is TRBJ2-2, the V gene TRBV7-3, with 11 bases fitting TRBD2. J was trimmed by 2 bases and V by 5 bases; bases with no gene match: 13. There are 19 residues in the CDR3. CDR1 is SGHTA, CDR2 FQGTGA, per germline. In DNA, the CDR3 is TGTGCCAGCAGCCCGAATGGGATAGCGGGGGGGCAAAACACCGGGGAGCTGTTTTTT. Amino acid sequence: CASSPNGIAGGQNTGELFF.

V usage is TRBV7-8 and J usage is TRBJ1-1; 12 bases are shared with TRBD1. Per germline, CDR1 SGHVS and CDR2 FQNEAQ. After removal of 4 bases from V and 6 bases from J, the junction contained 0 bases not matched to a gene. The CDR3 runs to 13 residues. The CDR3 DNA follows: TGTGCCAGCAGCTGGGACAGGGGGCCTGAAGCTTTCTTT. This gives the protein CASSWDRGPEAFF.

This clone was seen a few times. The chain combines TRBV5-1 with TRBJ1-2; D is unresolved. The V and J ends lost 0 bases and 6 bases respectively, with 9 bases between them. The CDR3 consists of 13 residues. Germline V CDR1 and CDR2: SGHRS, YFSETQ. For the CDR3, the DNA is TGCGCCAGCAGCTTGGCTCCCCCGGATGGCTACACCTTC. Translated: CASSLAPPDGYTF.

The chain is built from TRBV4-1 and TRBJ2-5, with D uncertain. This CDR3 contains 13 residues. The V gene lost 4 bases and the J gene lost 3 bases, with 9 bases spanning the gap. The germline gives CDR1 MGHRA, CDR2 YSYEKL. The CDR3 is CASSPSQKETQYF. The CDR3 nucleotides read TGCGCCAGCAGCCCTTCCCAGAAAGAGACCCAGTACTTC.

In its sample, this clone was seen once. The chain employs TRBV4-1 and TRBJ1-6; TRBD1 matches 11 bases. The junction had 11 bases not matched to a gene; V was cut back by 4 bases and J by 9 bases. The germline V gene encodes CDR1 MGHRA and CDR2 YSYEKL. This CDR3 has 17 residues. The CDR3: CASSPGTGGRGASPLHF. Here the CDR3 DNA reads TGCGCCAGCAGCCCCGGGACAGGGGGTAGGGGTGCTTCACCCCTCCACTTT.

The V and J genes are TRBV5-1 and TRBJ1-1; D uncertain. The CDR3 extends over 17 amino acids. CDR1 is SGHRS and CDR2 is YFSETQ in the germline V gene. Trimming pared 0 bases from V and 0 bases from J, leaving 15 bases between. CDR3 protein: CASSLGRSREMNTEAFF. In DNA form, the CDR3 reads TGCGCCAGCAGCTTGGGAAGGTCCCGGGAGATGAACACTGAAGCTTTCTTT.

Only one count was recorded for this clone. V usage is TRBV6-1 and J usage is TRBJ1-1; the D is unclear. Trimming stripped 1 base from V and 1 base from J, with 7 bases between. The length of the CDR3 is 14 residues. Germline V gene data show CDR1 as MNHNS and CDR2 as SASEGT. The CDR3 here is CASSEGIRNTEAFF. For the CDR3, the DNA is TGTGCCAGCAGTGAAGGAATCAGGAACACTGAAGCTTTCTTT.

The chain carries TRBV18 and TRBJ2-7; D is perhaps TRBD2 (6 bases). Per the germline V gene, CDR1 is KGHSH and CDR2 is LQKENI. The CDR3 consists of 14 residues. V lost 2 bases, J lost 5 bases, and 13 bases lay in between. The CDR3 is CASSPSTGDHEQYF. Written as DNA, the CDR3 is TGTGCCAGCTCACCAAGTACGGGAGACCACGAGCAGTACTTC.

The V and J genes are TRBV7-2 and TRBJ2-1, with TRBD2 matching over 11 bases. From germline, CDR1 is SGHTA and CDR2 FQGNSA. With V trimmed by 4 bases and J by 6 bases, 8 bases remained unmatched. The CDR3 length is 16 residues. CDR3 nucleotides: TGTGCCAGCAGCTCAGATAGCGGGAGGGGTCTCAATGAGCAGTTCTTC. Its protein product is CASSSDSGRGLNEQFF.

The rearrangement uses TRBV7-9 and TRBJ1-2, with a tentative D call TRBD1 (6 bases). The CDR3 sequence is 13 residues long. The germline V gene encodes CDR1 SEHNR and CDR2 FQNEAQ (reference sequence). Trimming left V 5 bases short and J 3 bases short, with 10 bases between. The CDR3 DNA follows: TGTGCCAGCAGCCCACAGGGCCACTATGGCTACACCTTC. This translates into CASSPQGHYGYTF. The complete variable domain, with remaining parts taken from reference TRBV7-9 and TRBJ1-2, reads DTGVSQNPRHKITKRGQNVTFRCDPISEHNRLYWYRQTLGQGPEFLTYFQNEAQLEKSRLLSDRFSAERPKGSFSTLEIQRTEQGDSAMYLCASSPQGHYGYTFGSGTRLTVV.

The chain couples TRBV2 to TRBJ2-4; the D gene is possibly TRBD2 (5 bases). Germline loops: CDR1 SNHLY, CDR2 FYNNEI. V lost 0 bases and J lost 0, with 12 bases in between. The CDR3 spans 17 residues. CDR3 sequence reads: CASSEALLGLAKNIQYF. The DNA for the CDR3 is TGTGCCAGCAGTGAAGCGCTTCTCGGACTAGCCAAAAACATTCAGTACTTC. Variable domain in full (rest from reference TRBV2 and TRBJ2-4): EPEVTQTPSHQVTQMGQEVILRCVPISNHLYFYWYRQILGQKVEFLVSFYNNEISEKSEIFDDQFSVERPDGSNFTLKIRSTKLEDSAMYFCASSEALLGLAKNIQYFGAGTRLSVL.

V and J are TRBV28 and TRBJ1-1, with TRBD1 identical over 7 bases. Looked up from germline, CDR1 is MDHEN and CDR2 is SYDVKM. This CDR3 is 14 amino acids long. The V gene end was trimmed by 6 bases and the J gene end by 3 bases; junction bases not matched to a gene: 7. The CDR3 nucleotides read TGTGCCAGCAGCCGAGGGGGCGCTTACACTGAAGCTTTCTTT. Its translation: CASSRGGAYTEAFF.

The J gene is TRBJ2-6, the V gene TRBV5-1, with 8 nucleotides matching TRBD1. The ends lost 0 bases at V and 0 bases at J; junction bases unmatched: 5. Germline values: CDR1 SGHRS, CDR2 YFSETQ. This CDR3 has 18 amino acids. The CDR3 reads CASSLATGDSSGANVLTF. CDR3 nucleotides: TGCGCCAGCAGCTTGGCGACAGGGGATTCCTCTGGGGCCAACGTCCTGACTTTC.

The CDR3 DNA reads TGTGCCAGCACATCAGGGGTGACTATTCGTTTGGAGACCCAGTACTTC. Its translation: CASTSGVTIRLETQYF. The chain joins TRBV28 to TRBJ2-5; TRBD1 might be the D (6 bases). V gave up 7 bases and J gave up 5 bases, with 23 bases separating them. This CDR3 has 16 residues. CDR1 is MDHEN and CDR2 is SYDVKM in the germline V gene.

The CDR3 region has the DNA TGTGCCAGCAGCGTAGAGGGCCAGGGGGCCGGGATGAACACTGAAGCTTTCTTT. It specifies CASSVEGQGAGMNTEAFF. The chain employs TRBV9 and TRBJ1-1; TRBD1 matches at 8 bases. Germline CDR1 reads SGDLS; CDR2 reads YYNGEE. J was trimmed by 0 bases and V by 0 bases; bases with no gene match: 10. The CDR3 sequence is 18 residues long.

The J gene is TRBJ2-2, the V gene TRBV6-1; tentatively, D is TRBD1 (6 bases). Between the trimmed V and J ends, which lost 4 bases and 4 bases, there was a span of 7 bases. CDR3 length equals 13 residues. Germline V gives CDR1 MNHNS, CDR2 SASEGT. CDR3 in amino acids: CASSVQGTGELFF. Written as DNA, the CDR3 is TGTGCCAGCAGTGTACAGGGCACCGGGGAGCTGTTTTTT.

CDR3 protein: CASSVAGVAGELFF. The CDR3 nucleotides are TGTGCCAGCAGCGTAGCAGGCGTGGCCGGGGAGCTGTTTTTT. The rearrangement joins TRBV9 to TRBJ2-2; D ambiguous. Trimming took off 0 bases at V and 6 bases at J, with 9 bases between the two ends. CDR1 SGDLS and CDR2 YYNGEE come from the germline V gene. This CDR3 is 14 amino acids long.